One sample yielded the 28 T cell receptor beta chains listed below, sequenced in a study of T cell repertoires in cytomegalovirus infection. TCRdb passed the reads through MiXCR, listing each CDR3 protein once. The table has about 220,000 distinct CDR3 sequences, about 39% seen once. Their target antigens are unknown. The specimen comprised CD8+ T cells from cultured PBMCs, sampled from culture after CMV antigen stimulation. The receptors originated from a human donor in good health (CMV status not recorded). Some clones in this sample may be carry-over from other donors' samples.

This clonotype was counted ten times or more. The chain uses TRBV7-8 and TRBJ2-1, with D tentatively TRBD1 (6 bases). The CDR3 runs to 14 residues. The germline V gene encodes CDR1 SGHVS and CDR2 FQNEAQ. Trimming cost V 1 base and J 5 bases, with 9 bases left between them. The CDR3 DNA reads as TGTGCCAGCAGCTTAGTTTCAGGGGACAATGAGCAGTTCTTC. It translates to CASSLVSGDNEQFF.

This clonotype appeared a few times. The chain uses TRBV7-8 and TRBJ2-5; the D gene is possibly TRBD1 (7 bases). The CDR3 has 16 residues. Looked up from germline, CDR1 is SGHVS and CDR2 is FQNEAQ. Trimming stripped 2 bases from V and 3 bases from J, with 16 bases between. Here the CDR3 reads CASSLSWTGGEETQYF. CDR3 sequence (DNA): TGTGCCAGCAGCTTATCTTGGACAGGAGGGGAAGAGACCCAGTACTTC.

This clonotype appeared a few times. DNA for the CDR3: TGCAGCGTTGCCGGATATAGCGGGAGGGTCCTCTCCTACAATGAGCAGTTCTTC. Protein sequence: CSVAGYSGRVLSYNEQFF. The rearrangement links TRBV29-1 to TRBJ2-1; 11 bases are a match to TRBD2. Losses at the gene ends were 4 bases for V and 0 bases for J; bases not matched to a gene: 11. CDR1 is SQVTM and CDR2 is ANQGSEA in the germline V gene. The CDR3 loop spans 18 amino acids.

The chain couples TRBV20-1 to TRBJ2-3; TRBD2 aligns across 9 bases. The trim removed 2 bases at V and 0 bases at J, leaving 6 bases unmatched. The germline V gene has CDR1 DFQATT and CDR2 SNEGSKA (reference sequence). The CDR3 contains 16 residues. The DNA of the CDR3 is TGCAGTGCTAGACCCGGACTAGCGTATAGCACAGATACGCAGTATTTT. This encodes CSARPGLAYSTDTQYF.

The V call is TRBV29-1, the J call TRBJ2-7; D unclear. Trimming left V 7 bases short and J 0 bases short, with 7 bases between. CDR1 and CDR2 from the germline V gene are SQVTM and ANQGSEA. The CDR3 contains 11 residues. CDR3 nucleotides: TGCAGCGCTCATGACTCCTACGAGCAGTACTTC. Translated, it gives CSAHDSYEQYF.

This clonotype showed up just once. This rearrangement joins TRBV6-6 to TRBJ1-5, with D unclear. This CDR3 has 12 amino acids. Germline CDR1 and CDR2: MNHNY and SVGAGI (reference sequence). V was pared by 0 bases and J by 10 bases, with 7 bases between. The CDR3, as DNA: TGTGCCAGCAGTTACTCAATATACCCCCAGCATTTT. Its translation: CASSYSIYPQHF.

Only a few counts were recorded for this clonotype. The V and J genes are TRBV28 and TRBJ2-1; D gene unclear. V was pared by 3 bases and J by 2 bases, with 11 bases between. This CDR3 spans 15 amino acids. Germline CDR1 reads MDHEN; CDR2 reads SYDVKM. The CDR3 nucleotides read TGTGCCAGCAGTTTTTGGCGGACCACCTACAATGAGCAGTTCTTC. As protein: CASSFWRTTYNEQFF.

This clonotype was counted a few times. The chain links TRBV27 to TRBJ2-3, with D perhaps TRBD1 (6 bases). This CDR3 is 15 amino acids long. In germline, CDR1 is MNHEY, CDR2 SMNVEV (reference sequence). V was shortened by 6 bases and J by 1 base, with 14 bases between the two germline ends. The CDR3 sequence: CASRSPRQGTDTQYF. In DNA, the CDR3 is TGTGCCAGCAGATCCCCCCGACAGGGCACAGATACGCAGTATTTT.

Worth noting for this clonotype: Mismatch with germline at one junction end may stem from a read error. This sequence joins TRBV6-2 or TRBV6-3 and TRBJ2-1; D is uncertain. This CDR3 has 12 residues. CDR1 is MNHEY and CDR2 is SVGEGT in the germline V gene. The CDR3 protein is CACSYLAREQFF. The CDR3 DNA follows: TGTGCCTGCAGTTACTTGGCAAGGGAGCAGTTCTTC.

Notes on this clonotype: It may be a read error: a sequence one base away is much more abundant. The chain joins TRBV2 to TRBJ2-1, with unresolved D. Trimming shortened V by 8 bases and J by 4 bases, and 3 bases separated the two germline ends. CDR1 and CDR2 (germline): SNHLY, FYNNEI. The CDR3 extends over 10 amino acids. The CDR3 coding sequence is TGTGCCAGCTTTTACAATGAGCAGTTCTTC. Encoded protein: CASFYNEQFF.

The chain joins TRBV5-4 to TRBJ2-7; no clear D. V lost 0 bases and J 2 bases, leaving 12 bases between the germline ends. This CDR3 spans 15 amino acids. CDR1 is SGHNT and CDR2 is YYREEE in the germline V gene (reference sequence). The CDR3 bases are TGTGCCAGCAGCTTGGAGGTTTCTGCCACCTACGAGCAGTACTTC. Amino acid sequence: CASSLEVSATYEQYF. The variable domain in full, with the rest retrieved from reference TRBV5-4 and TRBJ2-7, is ETGVTQSPTHLIKTRGQQVTLRCSSQSGHNTVSWYQQALGQGPQFIFQYYREEENGRGNFPPRFSGLQFPNYSSELNVNALELDDSALYLCASSLEVSATYEQYFGPGTRLTVT.

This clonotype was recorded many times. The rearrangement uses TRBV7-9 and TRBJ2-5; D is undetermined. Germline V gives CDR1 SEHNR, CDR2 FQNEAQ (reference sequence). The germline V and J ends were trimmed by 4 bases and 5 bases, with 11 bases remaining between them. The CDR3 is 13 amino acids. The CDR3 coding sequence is TGTGCCAGCAGCTCCGCCGTTGAGGAGACCCAGTACTTC. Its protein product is CASSSAVEETQYF.

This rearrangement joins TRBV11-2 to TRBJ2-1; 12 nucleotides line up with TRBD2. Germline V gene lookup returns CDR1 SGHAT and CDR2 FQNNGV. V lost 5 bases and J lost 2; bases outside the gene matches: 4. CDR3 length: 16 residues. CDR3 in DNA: TGTGCCAGCAGCGTCACTAGCGGGGGGACCTACAATGAGCAGTTCTTC. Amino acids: CASSVTSGGTYNEQFF.

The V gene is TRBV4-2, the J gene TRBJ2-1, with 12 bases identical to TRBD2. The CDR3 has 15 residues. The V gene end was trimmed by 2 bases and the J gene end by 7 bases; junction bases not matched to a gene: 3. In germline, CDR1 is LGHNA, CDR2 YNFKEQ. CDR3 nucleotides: TGTGCCAGCAGCCAACTAGCGGGAGGGCAGAATGAGCAGTTCTTC. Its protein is CASSQLAGGQNEQFF.

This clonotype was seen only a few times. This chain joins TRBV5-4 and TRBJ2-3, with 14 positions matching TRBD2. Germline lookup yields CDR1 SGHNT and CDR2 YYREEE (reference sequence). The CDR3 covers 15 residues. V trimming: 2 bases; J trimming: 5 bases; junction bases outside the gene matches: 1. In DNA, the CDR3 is TGTGCCAGCAGCTTCGGACTAGCGGGAGGAGATACGCAGTATTTT. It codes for CASSFGLAGGDTQYF.

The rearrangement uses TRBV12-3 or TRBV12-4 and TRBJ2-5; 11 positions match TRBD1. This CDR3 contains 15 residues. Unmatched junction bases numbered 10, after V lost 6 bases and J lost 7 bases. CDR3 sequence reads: CASSPMDRGPVTQYF. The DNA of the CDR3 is TGTGCCAGCAGCCCCATGGACAGGGGGCCGGTGACCCAGTACTTC.

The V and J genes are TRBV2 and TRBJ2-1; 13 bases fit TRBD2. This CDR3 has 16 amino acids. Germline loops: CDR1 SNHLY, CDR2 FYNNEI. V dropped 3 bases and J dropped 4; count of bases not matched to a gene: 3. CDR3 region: CASSDTSGGGYNEQFF. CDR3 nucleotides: TGTGCCAGCAGTGATACTAGCGGGGGGGGGTACAATGAGCAGTTCTTC.

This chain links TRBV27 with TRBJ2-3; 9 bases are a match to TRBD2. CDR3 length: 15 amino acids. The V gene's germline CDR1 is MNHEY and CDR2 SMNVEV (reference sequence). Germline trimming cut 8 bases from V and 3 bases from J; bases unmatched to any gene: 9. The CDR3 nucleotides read TGTGCCAGCGTTTCGAGCGGGGGGTTGACAGATACGCAGTATTTT. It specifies CASVSSGGLTDTQYF.

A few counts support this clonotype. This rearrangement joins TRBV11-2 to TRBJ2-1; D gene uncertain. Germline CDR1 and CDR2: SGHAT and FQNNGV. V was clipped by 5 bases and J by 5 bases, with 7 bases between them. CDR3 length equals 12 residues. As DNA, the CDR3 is TGTGCCAGCAGCCCCACAGACAATGAGCAGTTCTTC. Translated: CASSPTDNEQFF. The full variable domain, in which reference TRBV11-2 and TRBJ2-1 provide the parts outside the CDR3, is EAGVAQSPRYKIIEKRQSVAFWCNPISGHATLYWYQQILGQGPKLLIQFQNNGVVDDSQLPKDRFSAERLKGVDSTLKIQPAKLEDSAVYLCASSPTDNEQFFGPGTRLTVL.

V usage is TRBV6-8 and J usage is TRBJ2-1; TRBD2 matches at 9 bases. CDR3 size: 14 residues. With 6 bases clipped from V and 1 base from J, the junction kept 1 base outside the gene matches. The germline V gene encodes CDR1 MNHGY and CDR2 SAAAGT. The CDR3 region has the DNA TGTGCCAGCAGGGCGGGAGGGTCCTACAATGAGCAGTTCTTC. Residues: CASRAGGSYNEQFF.

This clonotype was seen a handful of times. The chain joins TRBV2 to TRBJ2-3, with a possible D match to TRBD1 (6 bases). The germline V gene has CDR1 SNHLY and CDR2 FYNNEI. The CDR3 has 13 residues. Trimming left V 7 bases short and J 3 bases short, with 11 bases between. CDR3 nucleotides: TGTGCCAGCAAAGGGACACCGACAGATACGCAGTATTTT. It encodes CASKGTPTDTQYF.

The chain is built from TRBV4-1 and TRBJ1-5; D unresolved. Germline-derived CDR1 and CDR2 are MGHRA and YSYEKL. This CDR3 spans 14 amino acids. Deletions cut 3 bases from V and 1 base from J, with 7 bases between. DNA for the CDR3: TGCGCCAGCAGCCAGGACGGCAGCAATCAGCCCCAGCATTTT. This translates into CASSQDGSNQPQHF.

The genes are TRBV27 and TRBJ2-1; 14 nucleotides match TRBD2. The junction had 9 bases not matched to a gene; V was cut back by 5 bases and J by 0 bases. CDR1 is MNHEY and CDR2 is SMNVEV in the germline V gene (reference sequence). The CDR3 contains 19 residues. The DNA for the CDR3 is TGTGCCAGCAGTCATGGACTAGCGGGAGGCCTAAGCTCCTACAATGAGCAGTTCTTC. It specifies CASSHGLAGGLSSYNEQFF.

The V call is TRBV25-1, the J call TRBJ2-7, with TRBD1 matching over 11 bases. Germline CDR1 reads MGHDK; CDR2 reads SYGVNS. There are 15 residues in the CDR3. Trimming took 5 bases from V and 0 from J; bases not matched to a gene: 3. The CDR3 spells CASSMGQGVSYEQYF. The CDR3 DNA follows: TGTGCCAGCAGTATGGGACAGGGGGTCTCCTACGAGCAGTACTTC.

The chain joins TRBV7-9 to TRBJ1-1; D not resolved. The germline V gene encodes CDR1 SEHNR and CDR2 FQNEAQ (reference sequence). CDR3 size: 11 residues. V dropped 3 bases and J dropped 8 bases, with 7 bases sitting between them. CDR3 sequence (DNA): TGTGCCAGCAGCTTGGAGCTAGAAGCTTTCTTT. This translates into CASSLELEAFF.

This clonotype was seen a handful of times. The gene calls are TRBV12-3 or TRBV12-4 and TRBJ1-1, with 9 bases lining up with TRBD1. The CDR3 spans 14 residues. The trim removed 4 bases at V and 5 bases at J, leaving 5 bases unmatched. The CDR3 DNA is TGTGCCAGCAGTTATACAGGGGGCAGTACTGAAGCTTTCTTT. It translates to CASSYTGGSTEAFF.

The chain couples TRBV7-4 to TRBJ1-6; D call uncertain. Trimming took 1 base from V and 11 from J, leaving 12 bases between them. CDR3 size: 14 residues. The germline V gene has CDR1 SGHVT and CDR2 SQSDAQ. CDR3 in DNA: TGTGCCAGCAGCTTAGTGACGGGTGATCCACCCCTCCACTTT. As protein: CASSLVTGDPPLHF.

The CDR3 region is CASSVEPSTGAETQYF. The CDR3 DNA reads TGTGCCAGCAGCGTAGAGCCCTCGACAGGGGCAGAGACCCAGTACTTC. The gene calls are TRBV9 and TRBJ2-5, with 8 bases fitting TRBD1. Germline lookup yields CDR1 SGDLS and CDR2 YYNGEE. The CDR3 covers 16 residues. V lost 0 bases to trimming and J lost 4 bases; unmatched junction nucleotides: 8.